The source of this T cell receptor beta chain is a study of T cells after posttransplantation cyclophosphamide. Points from the study as a whole: Later blood repertoires were often dominated by clones from the donor CD8+ memory compartment.

Worth noting for this clone: Its antigen is undetermined.

The table came from immunoSEQ multiplex PCR; TCRdb's copy has only in-frame clones and leaves some out. The top ten hold under 35% of the sample, which has 17,000 or so clones, roughly 73% seen once. Treatment was busulfan-fludarabine conditioning, a marrow graft, and cyclophosphamide on days +3 and +4. This receptor was taken from a female patient aged 40-50 years who received an allogeneic stem cell transplant from a related donor, was CMV-positive, and had no GVHD. Some T cells here may be from the graft donor. Sequenced here: CD8+ T cells sorted from PBMCs, sampled 1,900 to 2,000 days after a stem cell transplant with posttransplant cyclophosphamide.

CDR3 loop: CASINSFLETQYF. The CDR3 DNA follows: TGTGCCAGCATAAACAGTTTCTTAGAGACCCAGTACTTC. V usage is TRBV7-8 and J usage is TRBJ2-5; D call uncertain. Trimming left V 7 bases short and J 4 bases short, with 13 bases between. This CDR3 comprises 13 residues. Germline V gene lookup returns CDR1 SGHVS and CDR2 FQNEAQ.